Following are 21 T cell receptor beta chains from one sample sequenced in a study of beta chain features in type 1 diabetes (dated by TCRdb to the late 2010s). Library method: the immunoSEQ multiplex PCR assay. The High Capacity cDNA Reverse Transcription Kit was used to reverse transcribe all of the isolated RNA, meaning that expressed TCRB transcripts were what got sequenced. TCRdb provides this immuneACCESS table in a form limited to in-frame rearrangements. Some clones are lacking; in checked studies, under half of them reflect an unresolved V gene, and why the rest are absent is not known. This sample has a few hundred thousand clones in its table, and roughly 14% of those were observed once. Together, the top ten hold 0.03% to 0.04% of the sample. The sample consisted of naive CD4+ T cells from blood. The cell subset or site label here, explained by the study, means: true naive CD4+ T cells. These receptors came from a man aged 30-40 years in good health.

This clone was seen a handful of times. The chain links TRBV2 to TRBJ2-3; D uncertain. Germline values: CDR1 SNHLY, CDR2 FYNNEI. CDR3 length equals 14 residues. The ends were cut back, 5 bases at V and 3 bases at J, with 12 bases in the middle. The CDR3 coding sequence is TGTGCCAGCAGTCAAACTGGGATGACAGATACGCAGTATTTT. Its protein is CASSQTGMTDTQYF.

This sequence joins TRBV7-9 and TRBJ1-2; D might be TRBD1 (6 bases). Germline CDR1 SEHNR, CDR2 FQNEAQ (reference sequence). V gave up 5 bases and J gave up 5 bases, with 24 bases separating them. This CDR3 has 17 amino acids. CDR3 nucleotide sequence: TGTGCCAGCAGCCAAATCCCCGACAGGCATCCAGAATATGGCTACACCTTC. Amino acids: CASSQIPDRHPEYGYTF.

DNA for the CDR3: TGTGCCAGCAGTCCCCGACAGGGCAAGAATCAGCCCCAGCATTTT. This sequence encodes CASSPRQGKNQPQHF. V and J are TRBV28 and TRBJ1-5, with 7 bases identical to TRBD1. Germline CDR1 is MDHEN and CDR2 is SYDVKM. The length of the CDR3 is 15 residues. Trimming cost V 5 bases and J 4 bases; bases outside gene matches: 8.

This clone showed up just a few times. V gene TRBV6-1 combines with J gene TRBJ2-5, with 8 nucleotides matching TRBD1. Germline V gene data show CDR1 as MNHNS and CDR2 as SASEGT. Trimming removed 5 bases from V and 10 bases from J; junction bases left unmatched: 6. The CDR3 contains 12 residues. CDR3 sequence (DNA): TGTGCCAGCAGTCACTGGACAGGGAACCAGTACTTC. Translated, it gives CASSHWTGNQYF.

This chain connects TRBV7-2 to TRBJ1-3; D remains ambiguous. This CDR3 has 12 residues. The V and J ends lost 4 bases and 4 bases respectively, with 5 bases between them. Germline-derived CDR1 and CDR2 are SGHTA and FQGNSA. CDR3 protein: CASSWSGNTIYF. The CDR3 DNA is TGTGCCAGCAGCTGGTCGGGAAACACCATATATTTT. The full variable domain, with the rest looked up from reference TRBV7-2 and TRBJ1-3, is GAGVSQSPSNKVTEKGKDVELRCDPISGHTALYWYRQSLGQGLEFLIYFQGNSAPDKSGLPSDRFSAERTGGSVSTLTIQRTQQEDSAVYLCASSWSGNTIYFGEGSWLTVV.

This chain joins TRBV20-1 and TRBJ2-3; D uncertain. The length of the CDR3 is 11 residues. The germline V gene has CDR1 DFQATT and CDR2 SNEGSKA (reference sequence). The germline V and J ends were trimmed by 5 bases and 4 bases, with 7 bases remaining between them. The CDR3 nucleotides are TGCAGTGCTGGACCGTCAGATACGCAGTATTTT. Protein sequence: CSAGPSDTQYF.

CDR3 sequence: CASSLTGNTEAFF. In DNA form, the CDR3 reads TGTGCTAGTAGTCTGACAGGGAACACTGAAGCTTTCTTT. The J gene is TRBJ1-1, the V gene TRBV12-5; D is perhaps TRBD1 (6 bases). CDR3 length: 13 amino acids. The V gene lost 8 bases and the J gene lost 1 base, with 11 bases spanning the gap. Germline V gene lookup returns CDR1 LGHNT and CDR2 FRNRAP.

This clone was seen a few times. CDR3 amino acids: CASRDFPNTEAFF. The CDR3 DNA sequence: TGCGCCAGCAGGGACTTCCCGAACACTGAAGCTTTCTTT. The chain recombines TRBV10-2 with TRBJ1-1; D remains unclear. CDR1 is WSHSY and CDR2 is SAAADI in the germline V gene. CDR3 length: 13 amino acids. V was trimmed by 6 bases and J by 1 base, leaving 9 bases between them.

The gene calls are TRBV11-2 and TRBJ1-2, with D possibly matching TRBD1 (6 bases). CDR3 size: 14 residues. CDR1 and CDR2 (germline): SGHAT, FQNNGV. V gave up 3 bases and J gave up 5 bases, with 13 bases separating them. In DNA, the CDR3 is TGTGCCAGCAGCTTCCTACAGGGAGGTTATGGCTACACCTTC. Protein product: CASSFLQGGYGYTF.

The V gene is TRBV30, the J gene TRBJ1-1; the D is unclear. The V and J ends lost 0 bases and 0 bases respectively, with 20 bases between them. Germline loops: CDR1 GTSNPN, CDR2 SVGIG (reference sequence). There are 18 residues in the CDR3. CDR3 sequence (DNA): TGTGCCTGGAGTGTACCCCCGGTCCGACGAACCATGAACACTGAAGCTTTCTTT. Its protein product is CAWSVPPVRRTMNTEAFF.

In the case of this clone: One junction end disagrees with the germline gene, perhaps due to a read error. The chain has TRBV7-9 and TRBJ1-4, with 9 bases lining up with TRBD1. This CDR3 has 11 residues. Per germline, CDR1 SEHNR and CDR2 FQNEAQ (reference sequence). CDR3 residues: CASSSGQGILF. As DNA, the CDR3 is TGTGCCAGCAGCTCGGGACAGGGCATCCTTTTT.

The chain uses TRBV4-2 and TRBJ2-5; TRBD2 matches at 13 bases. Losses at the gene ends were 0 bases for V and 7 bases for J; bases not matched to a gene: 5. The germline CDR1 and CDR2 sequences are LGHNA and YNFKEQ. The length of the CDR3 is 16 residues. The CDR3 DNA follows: TGTGCCAGCAGCCAAGATGGGACTAGCGGGGTCTGGACCCAGTACTTC. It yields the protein CASSQDGTSGVWTQYF.

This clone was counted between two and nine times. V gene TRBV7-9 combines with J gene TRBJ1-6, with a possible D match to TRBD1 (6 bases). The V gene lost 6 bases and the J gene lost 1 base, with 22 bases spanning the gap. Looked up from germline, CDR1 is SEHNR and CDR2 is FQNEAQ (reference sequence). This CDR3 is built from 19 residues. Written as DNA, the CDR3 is TGTGCCAGCAGACCGGCCCCGATCAGGGGTAGTTCCTATAATTCACCCCTCCACTTT. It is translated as CASRPAPIRGSSYNSPLHF. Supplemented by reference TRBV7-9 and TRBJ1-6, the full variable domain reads DTGVSQNPRHKITKRGQNVTFRCDPISEHNRLYWYRQTLGQGPEFLTYFQNEAQLEKSRLLSDRFSAERPKGSFSTLEIQRTEQGDSAMYLCASRPAPIRGSSYNSPLHFGNGTRLTVT.

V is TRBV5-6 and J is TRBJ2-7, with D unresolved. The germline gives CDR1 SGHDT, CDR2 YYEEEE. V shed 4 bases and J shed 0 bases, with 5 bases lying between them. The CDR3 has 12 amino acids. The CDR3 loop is CASSVRSYEQYF. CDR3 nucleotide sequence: TGTGCCAGCAGCGTGCGCTCCTACGAGCAGTACTTC.

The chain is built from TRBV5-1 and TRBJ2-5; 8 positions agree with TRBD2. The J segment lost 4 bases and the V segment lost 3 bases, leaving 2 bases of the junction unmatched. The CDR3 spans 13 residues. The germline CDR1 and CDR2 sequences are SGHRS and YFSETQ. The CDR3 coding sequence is TGCGCCAGCAGCTGGGGGACTAGAGAGACCCAGTACTTC. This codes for CASSWGTRETQYF.

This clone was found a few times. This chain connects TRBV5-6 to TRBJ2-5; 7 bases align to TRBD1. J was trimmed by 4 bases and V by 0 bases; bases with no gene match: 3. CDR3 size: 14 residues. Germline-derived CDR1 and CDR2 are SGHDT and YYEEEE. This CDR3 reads CASSLGQGIETQYF. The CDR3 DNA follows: TGTGCCAGCAGCTTGGGACAGGGTATAGAGACCCAGTACTTC.

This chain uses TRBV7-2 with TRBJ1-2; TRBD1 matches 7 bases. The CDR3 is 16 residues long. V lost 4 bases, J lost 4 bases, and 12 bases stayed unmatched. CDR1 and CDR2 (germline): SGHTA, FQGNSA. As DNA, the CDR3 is TGTGCCAGCAGCTCAGGCGGGACAGCGGATTTCTATGGCTACACCTTC. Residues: CASSSGGTADFYGYTF. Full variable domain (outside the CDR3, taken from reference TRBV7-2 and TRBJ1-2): GAGVSQSPSNKVTEKGKDVELRCDPISGHTALYWYRQSLGQGLEFLIYFQGNSAPDKSGLPSDRFSAERTGGSVSTLTIQRTQQEDSAVYLCASSSGGTADFYGYTFGSGTRLTVV.

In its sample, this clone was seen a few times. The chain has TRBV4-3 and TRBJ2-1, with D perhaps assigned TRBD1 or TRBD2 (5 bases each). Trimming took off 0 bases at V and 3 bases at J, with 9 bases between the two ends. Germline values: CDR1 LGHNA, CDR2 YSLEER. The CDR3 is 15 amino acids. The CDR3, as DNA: TGCGCCAGCAGCCAAGAGGGGACCGACTACAATGAGCAGTTCTTC. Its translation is CASSQEGTDYNEQFF.

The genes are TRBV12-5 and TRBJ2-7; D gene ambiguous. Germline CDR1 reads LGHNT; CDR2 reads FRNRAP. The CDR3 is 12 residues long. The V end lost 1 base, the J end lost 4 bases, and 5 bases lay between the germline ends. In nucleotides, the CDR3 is TGTGCTAGTGGTTTGGGCCTTTACGAGCAGTACTTC. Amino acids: CASGLGLYEQYF.

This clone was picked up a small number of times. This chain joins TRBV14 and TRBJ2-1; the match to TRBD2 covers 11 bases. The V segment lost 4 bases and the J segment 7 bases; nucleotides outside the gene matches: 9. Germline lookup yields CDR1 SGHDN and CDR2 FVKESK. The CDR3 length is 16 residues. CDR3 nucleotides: TGTGCCAGCAGCCCTCTAGCGGGAGGAGGGTGGAATGAGCAGTTCTTC. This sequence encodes CASSPLAGGGWNEQFF.

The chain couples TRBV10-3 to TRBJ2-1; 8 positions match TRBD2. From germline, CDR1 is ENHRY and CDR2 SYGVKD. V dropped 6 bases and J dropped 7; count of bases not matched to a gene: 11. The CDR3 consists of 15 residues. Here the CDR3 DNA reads TGTGCCATCAGCCCCCTACCGGGAGGGATTAATGAGCAGTTCTTC. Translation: CAISPLPGGINEQFF.